One sample yielded the 23 T cell receptor beta chains listed below, sequenced in a study of blood T cell repertoires in COVID-19. Only in-frame clones appear in the TCRdb table, and some are missing; sequencing was by immunoSEQ multiplex PCR. In the table there are 100,000 to 150,000 clones, more than 80% of which are singletons. The sequencing input was peripheral blood. The receptor source for this set is an elderly woman with COVID-19, enrolled during active disease.

V usage is TRBV3-1 (or the pseudogene TRBV3-2) and J usage is TRBJ2-7; tentative D call: TRBD2 (5 bases). The ends were cut back, 0 bases at V and 4 bases at J, with 13 bases in the middle. This CDR3 contains 15 residues. Germline values: CDR1 LGHDT, CDR2 YNNKEL (reference sequence). The CDR3 DNA reads as TGTGCCAGCAGCCAAGAACCCCTCCGGGATTACGAGCAGTACTTC. The encoded protein is CASSQEPLRDYEQYF.

This clone was detected once. The chain joins TRBV25-1 to TRBJ1-4; TRBD1 matches at 8 bases. CDR3 length: 15 amino acids. The V gene end was trimmed by 2 bases and the J gene end by 4 bases; junction bases not matched to a gene: 3. Germline V lookup: CDR1 MGHDK, CDR2 SYGVNS. The CDR3 DNA follows: TGTGCCAGCAGTGAACCGGGACAGGATAATGAAAAACTGTTTTTT. It encodes CASSEPGQDNEKLFF.

V and J are TRBV5-8 and TRBJ2-5, with D possibly TRBD1 on 6 matching bases. The CDR3 extends over 16 amino acids. V dropped 1 base and J dropped 0 bases, with 13 bases sitting between them. CDR1 is SGHTS and CDR2 is YDEGEE in the germline V gene. In nucleotides, the CDR3 is TGTGCCAGCAGCTTGCTGGGACAAGGAAACCAAGAGACCCAGTACTTC. This codes for CASSLLGQGNQETQYF.

The V and J genes are TRBV3-1 (or the pseudogene TRBV3-2) and TRBJ2-7, with D maybe TRBD1 (7 bases). The CDR3 spans 14 residues. V lost 4 bases and J lost 4, with 14 bases in between. Germline CDR1 LGHDT, CDR2 YNNKEL (reference sequence). In DNA, the CDR3 is TGTGCCAGCAGCCCGCGGGACAGAGAGTACGAGCAGTACTTC. It specifies CASSPRDREYEQYF.

The CDR3 protein is CASSFPGRLNEQFF. DNA of the CDR3: TGTGCCAGCAGCTTTCCGGGTAGGTTGAATGAGCAGTTCTTC. The chain links TRBV7-3 to TRBJ2-1; D unresolved. V shed 3 bases and J shed 7 bases, with 13 bases lying between them. The CDR3 is made up of 14 amino acids. CDR1 and CDR2 from the germline V gene are SGHTA and FQGTGA.

The V call is TRBV2, the J call TRBJ1-2; D unresolved. This CDR3 region has 13 residues. CDR1 and CDR2 from the germline V gene are SNHLY and FYNNEI. The ends were cut back, 7 bases at V and 5 bases at J, with 14 bases in the middle. Here the CDR3 DNA reads TGTGCCAGCACCGAGGGAGGTTTATATGGCTACACCTTC. Translation gives CASTEGGLYGYTF.

The chain uses TRBV28 and TRBJ2-2, with 7 positions matching TRBD2. The V segment lost 5 bases and the J segment 7 bases; nucleotides outside the gene matches: 13. Germline CDR1 reads MDHEN; CDR2 reads SYDVKM. This CDR3 comprises 16 residues. CDR3 loop: CASSPGGTTGGGELFF. The CDR3 DNA is TGTGCCAGCAGTCCAGGCGGTACGACGGGAGGCGGGGAGCTGTTTTTT.

CDR3 DNA: TGTGCCAGCTCACCAGTTCGGACTGAAGCTTTCTTT. This codes for CASSPVRTEAFF. The chain combines TRBV18 with TRBJ1-1; D unresolved. CDR1 is KGHSH and CDR2 is LQKENI in the germline V gene. The CDR3 has 12 residues. The germline V and J ends were trimmed by 2 bases and 5 bases, with 6 bases remaining between them.

Only a few counts were recorded for this clone. The chain combines TRBV4-2 with TRBJ2-7, with 9 nucleotides matching TRBD1. The CDR3 length is 14 residues. V shed 1 base and J 6 bases; nucleotides not matched to a gene: 4. CDR1 LGHNA and CDR2 YNFKEQ come from the germline V gene. The CDR3 protein is CASSQVDRGAEQYF. The DNA of the CDR3 is TGTGCCAGCAGCCAAGTGGACAGGGGCGCCGAGCAGTACTTC.

The V call is TRBV11-1, the J call TRBJ2-5; possibly TRBD1 for D (5 bases). CDR3 size: 15 residues. V lost 3 bases to trimming and J lost 0 bases, with 11 bases between them. Germline V lookup: CDR1 SGHAT, CDR2 FQDESV (reference sequence). The CDR3: CASSLDNEYQETQYF. The CDR3, as DNA: TGTGCCAGCAGCTTGGACAACGAGTACCAAGAGACCCAGTACTTC.

The V call is TRBV6-6, the J call TRBJ1-5, with 7 bases lining up with TRBD1. The germline gives CDR1 MNHNY, CDR2 SVGAGI (reference sequence). This CDR3 region has 16 residues. The J segment lost 0 bases and the V segment lost 7 bases, leaving 9 bases of the junction unmatched. CDR3 residues: CASNPGTAYSNQPQHF. The CDR3, as DNA: TGTGCCAGCAACCCCGGGACAGCCTATAGCAATCAGCCCCAGCATTTT.

The genes are TRBV5-4 and TRBJ2-1; D may be TRBD1 (6 bases). Trimming cost V 4 bases and J 4 bases, with 24 bases left between them. The germline gives CDR1 SGHNT, CDR2 YYREEE (reference sequence). CDR3 length: 18 amino acids. CDR3 amino acids: CASSPGGGPMLSYNEQFF. DNA of the CDR3: TGTGCCAGCAGCCCTGGGGGCGGGCCCATGTTATCTTACAATGAGCAGTTCTTC.

The chain is built from TRBV19 and TRBJ1-1; D unclear. This CDR3 comprises 14 residues. Germline assignment: CDR1 LNHDA and CDR2 SQIVND (reference sequence). The ends were cut back, 4 bases at V and 0 bases at J, with 9 bases in the middle. The CDR3 sequence: CASSNSGLNTEAFF. In DNA, the CDR3 is TGTGCCAGTAGTAATTCAGGCTTGAACACTGAAGCTTTCTTT.

The chain combines TRBV5-6 with TRBJ1-2, with 9 bases that match TRBD1. The germline gives CDR1 SGHDT, CDR2 YYEEEE. This CDR3 region has 15 residues. The V and J ends lost 0 bases and 7 bases, in that order; junction bases with no gene match: 7. The CDR3 spells CASSLGYRGLSGYTF. In DNA form, the CDR3 reads TGTGCCAGCAGCTTGGGATACAGGGGGCTAAGTGGCTACACCTTC.

This chain uses TRBV2 with TRBJ2-3; possible D gene TRBD1, 6 bases. Germline lookup yields CDR1 SNHLY and CDR2 FYNNEI. The CDR3 length is 13 residues. Trimming removed 2 bases at V and 6 bases at J, with 9 bases between. The CDR3 DNA follows: TGTGCCAGCAGTGAAAACAGGGCGGATACGCAGTATTTT. Translation: CASSENRADTQYF.

This chain links TRBV15 with TRBJ1-2, with 8 bases matching TRBD1. The CDR3 extends over 17 amino acids. Per the germline V gene, CDR1 is LNHNV and CDR2 is YYDKDF (reference sequence). The J segment lost 5 bases and the V segment lost 0 bases, leaving 11 bases of the junction unmatched. As DNA, the CDR3 is TGTGCCACCAGCAGAGATACAACAGGGGGGTCGCTTTATGGCTACACCTTC. Translating gives CATSRDTTGGSLYGYTF.

V is TRBV18 and J is TRBJ2-5; D uncertain. Germline V gene data show CDR1 as KGHSH and CDR2 as LQKENI. V lost 5 bases to trimming and J lost 1 base, with 8 bases between them. The CDR3 contains 13 residues. DNA for the CDR3: TGTGCCAGCTCAAGCAAAACCCAAGAGACCCAGTACTTC. Its translation: CASSSKTQETQYF.

The genes are TRBV10-3 and TRBJ1-3; D possibly corresponds to TRBD1 (6 bases). Germline V gene lookup returns CDR1 ENHRY and CDR2 SYGVKD. The V end lost 5 bases, the J end lost 2 bases, and 16 bases lay between the germline ends. This CDR3 is 16 amino acids long. This CDR3 reads CAISRTAGAPGNTIYF. The CDR3 nucleotides are TGTGCCATCAGTCGAACCGCAGGGGCTCCTGGAAACACCATATATTTT.

For this clone: The junction departs from the called germline gene at one end, perhaps through a read error. The chain couples TRBV7-7 to TRBJ2-5, with D possibly TRBD1 on 5 matching bases. The germline V gene has CDR1 SSHAT and CDR2 FNYEAQ (reference sequence). The CDR3 is made up of 14 amino acids. The CDR3 reads CASSLDSLIETQYF. The CDR3 DNA is TGTGCTAGCAGCTTAGACAGCCTCATAGAGACCCAGTACTTC.

The rearrangement links TRBV4-2 to TRBJ2-7; tentatively, D is TRBD2 (6 bases). With 3 bases removed from V and 3 bases from J, the gap between germline ends came to 15 bases. The CDR3 sequence is 15 residues long. Germline V lookup: CDR1 LGHNA, CDR2 YNFKEQ. The DNA of the CDR3 is TGTGCCAGCAGCCAGACCGGGACTTTCGGCTACGAGCAGTACTTC. Translation: CASSQTGTFGYEQYF.

This clone was detected only a few times. The J gene is TRBJ2-2, the V gene TRBV29-1; TRBD2 might be the D (6 bases). This CDR3 has 16 residues. Germline V gene lookup returns CDR1 SQVTM and CDR2 ANQGSEA. Deletions cut 5 bases from V and 1 base from J, with 17 bases between. The CDR3 bases are TGCAGCGTTCGCGTTTCCGGGACTGTGAACACCGGGGAGCTGTTTTTT. Its protein is CSVRVSGTVNTGELFF.

The chain carries TRBV5-1 and TRBJ1-1, with D possibly TRBD1 on 6 matching bases. Germline V gene sequence: CDR1 SGHRS, CDR2 YFSETQ. The CDR3 consists of 13 residues. Trimming removed 4 bases at V and 4 bases at J, with 11 bases between. CDR3 in DNA: TGCGCCAGCAGCCGAGGGGGAATCACTGAAGCTTTCTTT. Amino acids: CASSRGGITEAFF. Full variable domain (missing parts from reference TRBV5-1 and TRBJ1-1): KAGVTQTPRYLIKTRGQQVTLSCSPISGHRSVSWYQQTPGQGLQFLFEYFSETQRNKGNFPGRFSGRQFSNSRSEMNVSTLELGDSALYLCASSRGGITEAFFGQGTRLTVV.

The J gene is TRBJ2-7, the V gene TRBV28; weak D call: TRBD2 (6 bases). The CDR3 extends over 14 amino acids. V was clipped by 6 bases and J by 6 bases, with 18 bases between them. Germline V lookup: CDR1 MDHEN, CDR2 SYDVKM. This chain's CDR3 is CASSPGGLGIEQYF. The CDR3 DNA follows: TGTGCCAGCAGCCCCGGGGGATTGGGTATCGAGCAGTACTTC.